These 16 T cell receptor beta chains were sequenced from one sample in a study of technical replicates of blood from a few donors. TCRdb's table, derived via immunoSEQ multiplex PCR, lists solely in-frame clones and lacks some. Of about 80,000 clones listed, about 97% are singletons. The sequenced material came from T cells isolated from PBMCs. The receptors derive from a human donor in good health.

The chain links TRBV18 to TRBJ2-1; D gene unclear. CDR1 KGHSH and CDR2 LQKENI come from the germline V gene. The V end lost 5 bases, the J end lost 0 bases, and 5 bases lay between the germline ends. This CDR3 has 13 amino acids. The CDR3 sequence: CASSSGSYNEQFF. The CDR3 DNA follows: TGTGCCAGCTCATCCGGCTCCTACAATGAGCAGTTCTTC.

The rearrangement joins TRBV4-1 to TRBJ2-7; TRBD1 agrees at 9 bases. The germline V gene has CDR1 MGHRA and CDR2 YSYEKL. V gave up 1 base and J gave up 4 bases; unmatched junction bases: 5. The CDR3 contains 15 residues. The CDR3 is CASSQAWTGEYEQYF. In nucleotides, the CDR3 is TGCGCCAGCAGCCAAGCATGGACAGGGGAATACGAGCAGTACTTC.

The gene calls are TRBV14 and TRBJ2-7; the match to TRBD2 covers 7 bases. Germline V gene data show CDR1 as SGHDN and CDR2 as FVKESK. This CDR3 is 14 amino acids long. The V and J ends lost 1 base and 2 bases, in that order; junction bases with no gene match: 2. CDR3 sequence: CASSQAAGTYEQYF. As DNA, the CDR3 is TGTGCCAGCAGCCAAGCAGCGGGGACCTACGAGCAGTACTTC.

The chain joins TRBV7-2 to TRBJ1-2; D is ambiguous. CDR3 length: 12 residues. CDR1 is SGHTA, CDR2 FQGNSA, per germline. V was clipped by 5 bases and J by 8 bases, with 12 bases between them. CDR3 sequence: CASSGVVGGYTF. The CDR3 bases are TGTGCCAGCAGCGGAGTGGTAGGCGGCTACACCTTC.

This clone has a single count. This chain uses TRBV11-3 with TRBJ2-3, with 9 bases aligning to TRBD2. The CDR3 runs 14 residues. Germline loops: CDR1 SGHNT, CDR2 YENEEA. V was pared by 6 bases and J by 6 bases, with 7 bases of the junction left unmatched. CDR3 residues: CASSGGLAGDTQYF. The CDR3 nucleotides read TGTGCCAGCAGTGGGGGACTAGCTGGCGATACGCAGTATTTT.

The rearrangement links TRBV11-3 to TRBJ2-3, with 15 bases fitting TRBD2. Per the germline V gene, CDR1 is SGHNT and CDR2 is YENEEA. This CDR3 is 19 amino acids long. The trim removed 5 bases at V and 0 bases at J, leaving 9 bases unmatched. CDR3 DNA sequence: TGTGCCAGCAGCAGCGACGGGACTAGCGGGGGGACTAGCACAGATACGCAGTATTTT. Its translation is CASSSDGTSGGTSTDTQYF.

Here the CDR3 reads CASSRPGTGTTEAFF. The CDR3 nucleotides are TGTGCCAGCAGCCGCCCCGGGACAGGGACCACTGAAGCTTTCTTT. The chain combines TRBV7-9 with TRBJ1-1, with 9 positions matching TRBD1. The CDR3 consists of 15 residues. Losses at the gene ends were 5 bases for V and 4 bases for J; bases not matched to a gene: 8. Germline CDR1 is SEHNR and CDR2 is FQNEAQ (reference sequence).

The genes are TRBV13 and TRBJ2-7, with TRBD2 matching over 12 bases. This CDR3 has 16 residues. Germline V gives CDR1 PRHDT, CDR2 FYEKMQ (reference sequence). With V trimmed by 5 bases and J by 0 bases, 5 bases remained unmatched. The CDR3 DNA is TGTGCCAGCAGCGAGGGACTAGCGGGTAACTCCTACGAGCAGTACTTC. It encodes CASSEGLAGNSYEQYF.

This chain's CDR3 is CASSDSPGLGNYGYTF. The CDR3, as DNA: TGTGCCAGCAGTGACTCCCCGGGACTAGGGAACTATGGCTACACCTTC. The J gene is TRBJ1-2, the V gene TRBV6-4; tentative D call: TRBD1 (5 bases). Trimming removed 0 bases from V and 2 bases from J, with 13 bases in between. Looked up from germline, CDR1 is MRHNA and CDR2 is SNTAGT. CDR3 size: 16 residues.

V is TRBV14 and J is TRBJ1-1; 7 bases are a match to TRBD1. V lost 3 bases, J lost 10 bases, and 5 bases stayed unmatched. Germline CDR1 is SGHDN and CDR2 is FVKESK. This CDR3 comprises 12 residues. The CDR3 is CASSQGDRRAFF. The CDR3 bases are TGTGCCAGCAGCCAGGGGGACAGAAGAGCTTTCTTT.

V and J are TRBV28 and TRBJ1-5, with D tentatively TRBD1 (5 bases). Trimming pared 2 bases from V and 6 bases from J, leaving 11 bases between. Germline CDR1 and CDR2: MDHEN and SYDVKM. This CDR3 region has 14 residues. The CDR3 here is CASSLGRVIQPQHF. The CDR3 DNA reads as TGTGCCAGCAGTTTAGGCAGGGTAATTCAGCCCCAGCATTTT.

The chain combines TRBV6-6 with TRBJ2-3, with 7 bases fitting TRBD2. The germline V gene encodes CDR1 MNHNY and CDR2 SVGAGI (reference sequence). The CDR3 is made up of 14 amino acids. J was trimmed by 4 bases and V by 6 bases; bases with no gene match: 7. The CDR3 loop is CASRREGGADTQYF. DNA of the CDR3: TGTGCCAGCAGGCGAGAGGGAGGGGCAGATACGCAGTATTTT.

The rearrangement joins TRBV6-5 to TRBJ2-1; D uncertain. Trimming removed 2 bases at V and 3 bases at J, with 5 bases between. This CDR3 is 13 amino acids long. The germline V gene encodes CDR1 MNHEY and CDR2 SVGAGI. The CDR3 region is CASSYPGYNEQFF. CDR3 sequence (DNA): TGTGCCAGCAGTTACCCAGGCTACAATGAGCAGTTCTTC.

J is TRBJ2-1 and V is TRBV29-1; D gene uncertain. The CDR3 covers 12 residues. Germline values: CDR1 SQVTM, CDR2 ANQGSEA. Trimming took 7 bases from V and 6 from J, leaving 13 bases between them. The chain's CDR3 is CSGQLTGNEQFF. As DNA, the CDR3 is TGCAGCGGCCAGTTGACGGGCAATGAGCAGTTCTTC.

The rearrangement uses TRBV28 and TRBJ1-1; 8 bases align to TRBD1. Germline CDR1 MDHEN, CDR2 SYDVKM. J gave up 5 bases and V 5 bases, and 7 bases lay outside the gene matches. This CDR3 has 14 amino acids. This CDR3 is CASSHRQGRTEAFF. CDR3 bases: TGTGCCAGCAGTCATCGACAGGGGAGGACTGAAGCTTTCTTT. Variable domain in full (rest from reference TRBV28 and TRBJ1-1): DVKVTQSSRYLVKRTGEKVFLECVQDMDHENMFWYRQDPGLGLRLIYFSYDVKMKEKGDIPEGYSVSREKKERFSLILESASTNQTSMYLCASSHRQGRTEAFFGQGTRLTVV.

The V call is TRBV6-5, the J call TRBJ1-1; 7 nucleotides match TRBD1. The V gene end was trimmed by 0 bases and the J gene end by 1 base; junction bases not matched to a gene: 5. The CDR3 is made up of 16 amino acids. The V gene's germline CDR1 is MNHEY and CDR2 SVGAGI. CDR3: CASSYSPSGGNTEAFF. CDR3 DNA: TGTGCCAGCAGTTACTCGCCCTCAGGGGGGAACACTGAAGCTTTCTTT.